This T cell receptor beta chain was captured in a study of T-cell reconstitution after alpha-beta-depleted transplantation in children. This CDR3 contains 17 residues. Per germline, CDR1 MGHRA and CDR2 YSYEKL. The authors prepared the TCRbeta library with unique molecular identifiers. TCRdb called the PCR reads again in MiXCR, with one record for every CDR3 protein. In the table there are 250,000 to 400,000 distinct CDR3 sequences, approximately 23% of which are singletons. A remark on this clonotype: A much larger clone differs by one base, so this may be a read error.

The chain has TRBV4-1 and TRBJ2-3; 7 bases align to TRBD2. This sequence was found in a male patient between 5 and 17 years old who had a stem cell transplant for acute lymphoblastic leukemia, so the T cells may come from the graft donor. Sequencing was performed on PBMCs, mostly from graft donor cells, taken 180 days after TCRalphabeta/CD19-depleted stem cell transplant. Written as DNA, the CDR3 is TGCGCCAGCAACCAAGATTCTGCGGGAGAGTGGGGGGATACGCAGTATTTT. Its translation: CASNQDSAGEWGDTQYF.